These T cell receptor beta chains were read from a single sample in a study of cytomegalovirus exposure and HLA in healthy donors. The data were produced by immunoSEQ multiplex PCR, yet TCRdb's version contains in-frame clones alone and is incomplete. The table has under 400,000 clones, just over 85% seen once. Material: PBMCs. These receptors originate from a woman in her late teens or twenties in good health and CMV-seronegative. Both conserved end residues are part of each CDR3. Fields, in order: CDR3 DNA, CDR3 protein, clone size, V gene, J gene, D gene. The D gene is left open where the match is weak. Rows may omit the clone size; those that give it use once, few, many or a size class.

cdr3_nt: TGCGCCACTTATAATTTACGGGCGAACACCGGGGAGCTGTTTTTT; cdr3_aa: CATYNLRANTGELFF; clone_size: -; v_call: TRBV4-1; j_call: TRBJ2-2; d_call: -
cdr3_nt: TGTGCCAGCAGCCAAGATGCGGGGGGGCAGGAGACCCAGTACTTC; cdr3_aa: CASSQDAGGQETQYF; clone_size: -; v_call: TRBV7-7; j_call: TRBJ2-5; d_call: TRBD2
cdr3_nt: TGTGCCAGCAGTCGGGAGAGGGAGGCAAATCAGCCCCAGCATTTT; cdr3_aa: CASSREREANQPQHF; clone_size: -; v_call: TRBV28; j_call: TRBJ1-5; d_call: -
cdr3_nt: TGTGCCAGCCCAAGCTCCCGTCTCACAGATACGCAGTATTTT; cdr3_aa: CASPSSRLTDTQYF; clone_size: -; v_call: TRBV7-9; j_call: TRBJ2-3; d_call: -
cdr3_nt: TGCGCCAGCAGCCCATACGCGAGAGGCTACACCTTC; cdr3_aa: CASSPYARGYTF; clone_size: -; v_call: TRBV5-1; j_call: TRBJ1-2; d_call: -
cdr3_nt: TGTGCCAGCAGTCTCTATCGCTCCTACGAGCAGTACTTC; cdr3_aa: CASSLYRSYEQYF; clone_size: -; v_call: TRBV27; j_call: TRBJ2-7; d_call: -
cdr3_nt: TGTGCCAGCAGCCGTTGGGGGGGCACTGGGGCCAACGTCCTGACTTTC; cdr3_aa: CASSRWGGTGANVLTF; clone_size: -; v_call: TRBV11-2; j_call: TRBJ2-6; d_call: -
cdr3_nt: TGTGCCAGCAGCTTAGACCTCATAACACGCGGGAGGATTGTCGGGGAGCTGTTTTTT; cdr3_aa: CASSLDLITRGRIVGELFF; clone_size: -; v_call: TRBV13; j_call: TRBJ2-2; d_call: TRBD2
cdr3_nt: TGTGCCAGGTCTAGCGGGAGGGCCGGCTACAATGAGCAGTTCTTC; cdr3_aa: CARSSGRAGYNEQFF; clone_size: -; v_call: TRBV30; j_call: TRBJ2-1; d_call: TRBD2
cdr3_nt: TGTGCCAGCAGTGAAAGAAGGAGGCAGTACTTC; cdr3_aa: CASSERRRQYF; clone_size: -; v_call: TRBV6-1; j_call: TRBJ2-7; d_call: -
cdr3_nt: TGTGCCAGCACAGGGGGCACGGGGACCTACGAGCAGTACTTC; cdr3_aa: CASTGGTGTYEQYF; clone_size: -; v_call: TRBV2; j_call: TRBJ2-7; d_call: TRBD1
cdr3_nt: TGTGCCAGCAGTCTTAGCGGGCAATACACCGGGGAGCTGTTTTTT; cdr3_aa: CASSLSGQYTGELFF; clone_size: -; v_call: TRBV6-5; j_call: TRBJ2-2; d_call: TRBD2
cdr3_nt: TGTGCCAGCAGCTTCCCCTTGGACAGGGGGCTGAACGAGCAGTACTTC; cdr3_aa: CASSFPLDRGLNEQYF; clone_size: few; v_call: TRBV7-8; j_call: TRBJ2-7; d_call: TRBD1
cdr3_nt: TGTGCCAGCAGTTTAGGGTTAGCGGGGGCCAAGTACAATGAGCAGTTCTTC; cdr3_aa: CASSLGLAGAKYNEQFF; clone_size: -; v_call: TRBV27; j_call: TRBJ2-1; d_call: TRBD2
cdr3_nt: TGTGCCAGCAGACCCTTCAGGGGGACCGGGGAGCTGTTTTTT; cdr3_aa: CASRPFRGTGELFF; clone_size: -; v_call: TRBV27; j_call: TRBJ2-2; d_call: TRBD1
cdr3_nt: TGTGCCAGCAGCCGACAGGGTTTGTATACGCAGTATTTT; cdr3_aa: CASSRQGLYTQYF; clone_size: -; v_call: TRBV6-5; j_call: TRBJ2-3; d_call: TRBD1
cdr3_nt: TGTGCCAGCAATGTAGCGGGAGGCGATGAGCAGTTCTTC; cdr3_aa: CASNVAGGDEQFF; clone_size: -; v_call: TRBV28; j_call: TRBJ2-1; d_call: TRBD2
cdr3_nt: TGCGCCAGCAGTCCTCCGGGACAGGGTAGCACAGATACGCAGTATTTT; cdr3_aa: CASSPPGQGSTDTQYF; clone_size: -; v_call: TRBV5-1; j_call: TRBJ2-3; d_call: TRBD1
cdr3_nt: TGTGCCAGCAGCTATAACAGGGGGCGGGGAGGCTACACCTTC; cdr3_aa: CASSYNRGRGGYTF; clone_size: -; v_call: TRBV13; j_call: TRBJ1-2; d_call: TRBD1
cdr3_nt: TGTGCCAGCAGCCGTTACCGGACAGGGAACTATGGCTACACCTTC; cdr3_aa: CASSRYRTGNYGYTF; clone_size: -; v_call: TRBV14; j_call: TRBJ1-2; d_call: TRBD1
cdr3_nt: TGTGCCAGCAGCCACGGGGGGCGAAATGAGCAGTTCTTC; cdr3_aa: CASSHGGRNEQFF; clone_size: -; v_call: TRBV27; j_call: TRBJ2-1; d_call: -
cdr3_nt: TGCGCCAGCAGCCCCGGACAGGGCTATCGAGGCTACACCTTC; cdr3_aa: CASSPGQGYRGYTF; clone_size: -; v_call: TRBV4-1; j_call: TRBJ1-2; d_call: TRBD1
cdr3_nt: TGTGCCAGCAGCCCAGGGCTAGCGCATCAGAACTTC; cdr3_aa: CASSPGLAHQNF; clone_size: -; v_call: TRBV7-6; j_call: TRBJ2-5; d_call: -
cdr3_nt: TGTGCCAGCAGCCGCACTAGCGGGGGGCCTATACAAGAGACCCAGTACTTC; cdr3_aa: CASSRTSGGPIQETQYF; clone_size: -; v_call: TRBV7-7; j_call: TRBJ2-5; d_call: TRBD2
cdr3_nt: TGTGCCACCAGCAGAGCCGACAGGGGGCGGGATGGCTACACCTTC; cdr3_aa: CATSRADRGRDGYTF; clone_size: -; v_call: TRBV15; j_call: TRBJ1-2; d_call: TRBD1
cdr3_nt: TGTGCCAGCAGGGCAGGGGGGAATGAGCAGTTCTTC; cdr3_aa: CASRAGGNEQFF; clone_size: -; v_call: TRBV2; j_call: TRBJ2-1; d_call: -
cdr3_nt: TGTGCCAGCAGCCGGAACAGGGCCACTGAAGCTTTCTTT; cdr3_aa: CASSRNRATEAFF; clone_size: -; v_call: TRBV14; j_call: TRBJ1-1; d_call: -
cdr3_nt: TGCGCCAGCAGCTTGGTTCCGGGAAGCACTGAAGCTTTCTTT; cdr3_aa: CASSLVPGSTEAFF; clone_size: -; v_call: TRBV5-1; j_call: TRBJ1-1; d_call: -
cdr3_nt: TGTGCCAGCTCACCACCTAAGCAGGGGCCACATCTAGCCAAAAACATTCAGTACTTC; cdr3_aa: CASSPPKQGPHLAKNIQYF; clone_size: -; v_call: TRBV18; j_call: TRBJ2-4; d_call: -
cdr3_nt: TGTGCCAGCAGCTTAGGCAGGGAGAACACCGGGGAGCTGTTTTTT; cdr3_aa: CASSLGRENTGELFF; clone_size: -; v_call: TRBV11-1; j_call: TRBJ2-2; d_call: -
cdr3_nt: TGTGCCAGCTCGTACAGTGGTGGGGCCAACGTCCTGACTTTC; cdr3_aa: CASSYSGGANVLTF; clone_size: few; v_call: TRBV18; j_call: TRBJ2-6; d_call: -
cdr3_nt: TGTGCCATCAGTGAGGGAACTAGCGGGGGTAGCACAGATACGCAGTATTTT; cdr3_aa: CAISEGTSGGSTDTQYF; clone_size: -; v_call: TRBV10-3; j_call: TRBJ2-3; d_call: TRBD2
cdr3_nt: TGTGCCAGCAGTTACGGGACAGGGTTCAGCTCCTACGAGCAGTACTTC; cdr3_aa: CASSYGTGFSSYEQYF; clone_size: -; v_call: TRBV27; j_call: TRBJ2-7; d_call: TRBD1
cdr3_nt: TGTGCCAGTCAGGTCGCGGGAGGCTACACAGATACGCAGTATTTT; cdr3_aa: CASQVAGGYTDTQYF; clone_size: -; v_call: TRBV28; j_call: TRBJ2-3; d_call: TRBD2
cdr3_nt: TGTGCCAGCAGCGCAGACCGGGACAGGGGTAGTTTGAATGGCTACACCTTC; cdr3_aa: CASSADRDRGSLNGYTF; clone_size: -; v_call: TRBV28; j_call: TRBJ1-2; d_call: TRBD1
cdr3_nt: TGTGCCAGCAGTGAGGCTAGAACAATCACCGGGGAGCTGTTTTTT; cdr3_aa: CASSEARTITGELFF; clone_size: -; v_call: TRBV2; j_call: TRBJ2-2; d_call: -
cdr3_nt: TGTGCCAGCAGTTTACCTGGACAAGTAGGCACAGATACGCAGTATTTT; cdr3_aa: CASSLPGQVGTDTQYF; clone_size: -; v_call: TRBV28; j_call: TRBJ2-3; d_call: -
cdr3_nt: TGCGCCAGCAGCCAAGATCCAAGGGGGTTTCCGACAGATACGCAGTATTTT; cdr3_aa: CASSQDPRGFPTDTQYF; clone_size: -; v_call: TRBV4-1; j_call: TRBJ2-3; d_call: -
cdr3_nt: TGTGCCAGCAGTGCTTGGACTAGCGGACTAAGCACAGATACGCAGTATTTT; cdr3_aa: CASSAWTSGLSTDTQYF; clone_size: -; v_call: TRBV6-1; j_call: TRBJ2-3; d_call: TRBD2
cdr3_nt: TGTGCCAGCAGCTCAGGGGAACTAGCGGGGGCCGGGGAGCTGTTTTTT; cdr3_aa: CASSSGELAGAGELFF; clone_size: -; v_call: TRBV7-8; j_call: TRBJ2-2; d_call: TRBD2
cdr3_nt: TGTGCCAGCAGCTCCCTAGGCGGGGGGAACCAAGAGACCCAGTACTTC; cdr3_aa: CASSSLGGGNQETQYF; clone_size: -; v_call: TRBV7-7; j_call: TRBJ2-5; d_call: TRBD2
cdr3_nt: TGTGCCAGCAGCTGGGAGAAGCTCTATGGCTACACCTTC; cdr3_aa: CASSWEKLYGYTF; clone_size: -; v_call: TRBV7-9; j_call: TRBJ1-2; d_call: -
cdr3_nt: TGTGCCAGCAGGATGAACAGGGCAAATCAGCCCCAGCATTTT; cdr3_aa: CASRMNRANQPQHF; clone_size: -; v_call: TRBV6-1; j_call: TRBJ1-5; d_call: -
cdr3_nt: TGTGCCAGCAGCGATACAGGGGGCGCGAGCTATGGCTACACCTTC; cdr3_aa: CASSDTGGASYGYTF; clone_size: -; v_call: TRBV7-9; j_call: TRBJ1-2; d_call: TRBD1
cdr3_nt: TGTGCCAGCAGCACTGGGGGGAACTCGGGAAGCTACACCTTC; cdr3_aa: CASSTGGNSGSYTF; clone_size: -; v_call: TRBV9; j_call: TRBJ1-2; d_call: -
cdr3_nt: TGTGCCAGCAGTTTCAGGGGGCAGGCTTTCTTT; cdr3_aa: CASSFRGQAFF; clone_size: -; v_call: TRBV27; j_call: TRBJ1-1; d_call: TRBD1
cdr3_nt: TGTGCCAGCAGCTTACTGGGGACCAGGGGGGACACCGGGGAGCTGTTTTTT; cdr3_aa: CASSLLGTRGDTGELFF; clone_size: -; v_call: TRBV28; j_call: TRBJ2-2; d_call: -
cdr3_nt: TGTGCCAGCAGCTATGGGACTATGCACTCCTACGAGCAGTACTTC; cdr3_aa: CASSYGTMHSYEQYF; clone_size: -; v_call: TRBV6-1; j_call: TRBJ2-7; d_call: TRBD2
cdr3_nt: TGTGCCAGCAGCCTGACTAGCGGGAGCCCGGAGACCCAGTACTTC; cdr3_aa: CASSLTSGSPETQYF; clone_size: -; v_call: TRBV9; j_call: TRBJ2-5; d_call: TRBD2
cdr3_nt: TGTGCCAGCACGACCTCGATAGGGACAGGGCTCAATCAGCCCCAGCATTTT; cdr3_aa: CASTTSIGTGLNQPQHF; clone_size: -; v_call: TRBV28; j_call: TRBJ1-5; d_call: TRBD1
cdr3_nt: TGTGCCAGCAGCTTTGACAGGGGAAGAAACACCATATATTTT; cdr3_aa: CASSFDRGRNTIYF; clone_size: -; v_call: TRBV5-4; j_call: TRBJ1-3; d_call: TRBD1
cdr3_nt: TGCAGCGTTTCTTTCACAGGGTTGGAAGGGAAACTGTTTTTT; cdr3_aa: CSVSFTGLEGKLFF; clone_size: -; v_call: TRBV29-1; j_call: TRBJ1-4; d_call: -
cdr3_nt: TGCGCCAGCAGCCACCTCCCGGGGCAGGGGGAGGATCAGCCCCAGCATTTT; cdr3_aa: CASSHLPGQGEDQPQHF; clone_size: -; v_call: TRBV4-1; j_call: TRBJ1-5; d_call: TRBD1
cdr3_nt: TGTGCCAGCAGTCCGACAGGGAGAGGACTGTACGAGCAGTACTTC; cdr3_aa: CASSPTGRGLYEQYF; clone_size: -; v_call: TRBV28; j_call: TRBJ2-7; d_call: TRBD1
cdr3_nt: TGTGCCAGCAGACGGACAGGGGATAACTATGGCTACACCTTC; cdr3_aa: CASRRTGDNYGYTF; clone_size: -; v_call: TRBV6-5; j_call: TRBJ1-2; d_call: TRBD1